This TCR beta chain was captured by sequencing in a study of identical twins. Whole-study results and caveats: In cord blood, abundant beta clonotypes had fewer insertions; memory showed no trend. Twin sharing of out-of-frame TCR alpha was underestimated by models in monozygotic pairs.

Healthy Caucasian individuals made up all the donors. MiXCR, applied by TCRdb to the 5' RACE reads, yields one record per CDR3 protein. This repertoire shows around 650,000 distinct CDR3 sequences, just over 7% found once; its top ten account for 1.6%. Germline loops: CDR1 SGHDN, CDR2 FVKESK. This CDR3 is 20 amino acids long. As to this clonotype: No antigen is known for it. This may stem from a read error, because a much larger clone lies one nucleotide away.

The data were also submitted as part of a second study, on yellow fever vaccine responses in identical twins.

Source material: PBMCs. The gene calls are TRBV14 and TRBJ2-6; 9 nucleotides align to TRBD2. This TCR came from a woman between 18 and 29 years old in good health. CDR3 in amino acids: CASSQEGLAGIGTGANALTF. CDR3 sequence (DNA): TGTGCCAGCAGCCAAGAAGGTCTAGCGGGAATCGGGACTGGGGCCAACGCCCTGACTTTC.